Below are 13 T cell receptor beta chains sequenced from a single sample in a study of Ad26.COV2.S vaccination and SARS-CoV-2 variants. Treatment here: about 20 received Ad26.COV2.S at low or high dose, single or two shots; 5 received placebo; per-sample allocation not given. Sampling was performed 63 days after the first vaccine or placebo injection. This table comes from immunoSEQ multiplex PCR, and its TCRdb copy is limited to in-frame clones, with some not included. The sample lists fewer than 400,000 clones, around 89% occurring once. The material sequenced was peripheral blood, taken in a trial of Ad26.COV2.S vaccine versus placebo. Source of these receptors: a person between 18 and 65 years old who received the Ad26.COV2.S COVID-19 vaccine or a placebo.

This clone was picked up one time. Additional DNA sequences in this sample encode the identical CDR3. The chain links TRBV5-1 to TRBJ1-2, with D perhaps matching TRBD1 (5 bases). The germline gives CDR1 SGHRS, CDR2 YFSETQ. There are 13 residues in the CDR3. Trimming stripped 0 bases from V and 5 bases from J, with 8 bases between. For the CDR3, the DNA is TGCGCCAGCAGCTTGGCGGGGGATTATGGCTACACCTTC. Encoded protein: CASSLAGDYGYTF.

The chain couples TRBV7-9 to TRBJ2-1, with D maybe TRBD1 (5 bases). Trimming left V 7 bases short and J 3 bases short, with 31 bases between. CDR3 length equals 20 residues. The germline V gene has CDR1 SEHNR and CDR2 FQNEAQ (reference sequence). In nucleotides, the CDR3 is TGTGCCAGCACCCTAAGGCCCAAGGGGTCGGGTATTCTTAACTACAATGAGCAGTTCTTC. Encoded protein: CASTLRPKGSGILNYNEQFF.

The chain uses TRBV15 and TRBJ1-2; 11 bases fit TRBD1. The CDR3 is 16 residues long. The V gene's germline CDR1 is LNHNV and CDR2 YYDKDF (reference sequence). The junction had 9 bases not matched to a gene; V was cut back by 5 bases and J by 4 bases. Here the CDR3 reads CATSGRGTGGPYGYTF. For the CDR3, the DNA is TGTGCCACCAGCGGCCGAGGGACAGGGGGTCCCTATGGCTACACCTTC.

The V gene is TRBV5-6, the J gene TRBJ2-3; no firm D call. The CDR3 has 12 amino acids. CDR1 and CDR2 from the germline V gene are SGHDT and YYEEEE. V shed 0 bases and J shed 8 bases, with 7 bases lying between them. As DNA, the CDR3 is TGTGCCAGCAGCTTGGAGGGTGTTACGCAGTATTTT. This codes for CASSLEGVTQYF.

V usage is TRBV9 and J usage is TRBJ1-2; 8 nucleotides agree with TRBD1. V gave up 2 bases and J gave up 4 bases; unmatched junction bases: 7. CDR3 length: 15 amino acids. Germline values: CDR1 SGDLS, CDR2 YYNGEE. The CDR3 DNA reads as TGTGCCAGCAGCGTGCATCTGGACAGGGTCTATGGCTACACCTTC. Its protein is CASSVHLDRVYGYTF. Full variable domain (remainder filled in from reference TRBV9 and TRBJ1-2): DSGVTQTPKHLITATGQRVTLRCSPRSGDLSVYWYQQSLDQGLQFLIQYYNGEERAKGNILERFSAQQFPDLHSELNLSSLELGDSALYFCASSVHLDRVYGYTFGSGTRLTVV.

V and J are TRBV5-4 and TRBJ2-3; D remains unclear. Between the trimmed V and J ends, which lost 0 bases and 2 bases, there was a span of 13 bases. Looked up from germline, CDR1 is SGHNT and CDR2 is YYREEE (reference sequence). This CDR3 spans 16 amino acids. CDR3 in DNA: TGTGCCAGCAGCTTGGTATTACGGCCATACACAGATACGCAGTATTTT. Its protein is CASSLVLRPYTDTQYF. The variable domain in full, with the rest retrieved from reference TRBV5-4 and TRBJ2-3, is ETGVTQSPTHLIKTRGQQVTLRCSSQSGHNTVSWYQQALGQGPQFIFQYYREEENGRGNFPPRFSGLQFPNYSSELNVNALELDDSALYLCASSLVLRPYTDTQYFGPGTRLTVL.

The V and J genes are TRBV7-9 and TRBJ1-6, with D unclear. This CDR3 comprises 16 residues. Trimming cost V 1 base and J 7 bases, with 14 bases left between them. The V gene's germline CDR1 is SEHNR and CDR2 FQNEAQ (reference sequence). The CDR3 protein is CASSLDEGMRNSPLHF. The CDR3 region has the DNA TGTGCCAGCAGCTTAGATGAAGGGATGAGAAATTCACCCCTCCACTTT.

This rearrangement joins TRBV6-5 to TRBJ2-7, with TRBD1 matching over 9 bases. The length of the CDR3 is 14 residues. With V trimmed by 9 bases and J by 7 bases, 13 bases remained unmatched. CDR1 and CDR2 from the germline V gene are MNHEY and SVGAGI. DNA for the CDR3: TGTGCCAGTTCTTTGGACAGGGGCCCTCGGGAGCAGTACTTC. This sequence encodes CASSLDRGPREQYF.

The genes are TRBV10-1 and TRBJ2-3, with 10 nucleotides matching TRBD2. Unmatched junction bases numbered 8, after V lost 4 bases and J lost 7 bases. Germline CDR1 reads WNHNN; CDR2 reads SYGVQD (reference sequence). The CDR3 length is 15 residues. CDR3 region: CASSGLAGVGNTQYF. For the CDR3, the DNA is TGCGCCAGCAGTGGCCTAGCGGGAGTAGGAAATACGCAGTATTTT.

This rearrangement joins TRBV6-5 to TRBJ1-4; 11 bases fit TRBD1. The germline CDR1 and CDR2 sequences are MNHEY and SVGAGI. This CDR3 spans 15 amino acids. The V segment lost 6 bases and the J segment 6 bases; nucleotides outside the gene matches: 6. The CDR3 reads CASRKTGQGDEKLFF. The CDR3 coding sequence is TGTGCCAGCAGAAAAACGGGACAGGGGGATGAAAAACTGTTTTTT.

The CDR3 sequence is CASSVRELETQYF. The CDR3 region has the DNA TGCGCCAGCAGCGTCCGGGAATTAGAGACCCAGTACTTC. This chain connects TRBV5-1 to TRBJ2-5, with a possible D match to TRBD2 (5 bases). This CDR3 contains 13 residues. Between the trimmed V and J ends, which lost 4 bases and 4 bases, there was a span of 11 bases. Germline V CDR1 and CDR2: SGHRS, YFSETQ. Complete variable domain (other parts from reference TRBV5-1 and TRBJ2-5): KAGVTQTPRYLIKTRGQQVTLSCSPISGHRSVSWYQQTPGQGLQFLFEYFSETQRNKGNFPGRFSGRQFSNSRSEMNVSTLELGDSALYLCASSVRELETQYFGPGTRLLVL.

The CDR3 DNA reads TGTGCCAGTAGTGCAGGGCGGTATGAGCAGTTCTTC. Translating it yields CASSAGRYEQFF. This chain connects TRBV19 to TRBJ2-1, with D possibly TRBD1 on 5 matching bases. Germline V gives CDR1 LNHDA, CDR2 SQIVND (reference sequence). V was clipped by 5 bases and J by 8 bases, with 10 bases between them. CDR3 length equals 12 residues.

The chain recombines TRBV12-3 or TRBV12-4 with TRBJ2-1; maybe TRBD2 (6 bases). The CDR3 consists of 11 residues. V lost 4 bases to trimming and J lost 8 bases, with 6 bases between them. CDR3 protein: CASSWRDEQFF. DNA for the CDR3: TGTGCCAGCAGTTGGAGGGATGAGCAGTTCTTC.